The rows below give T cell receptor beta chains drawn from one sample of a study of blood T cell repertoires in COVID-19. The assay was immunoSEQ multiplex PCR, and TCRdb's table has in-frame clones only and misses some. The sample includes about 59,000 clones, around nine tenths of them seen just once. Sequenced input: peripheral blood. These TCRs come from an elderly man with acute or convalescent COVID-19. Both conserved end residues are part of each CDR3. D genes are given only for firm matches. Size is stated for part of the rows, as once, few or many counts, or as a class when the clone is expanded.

CASSQGLGGSPLHF,TGCGCCAGCAGCCAAGGTCTAGGGGGTTCACCCCTCCACTTT,-,-,TRBV5-1,TRBJ1-6
CASSSVSVRGARYEQFF,TGTGCCAGCAGCTCAGTTTCTGTGCGGGGGGCTCGGTATGAGCAGTTCTTC,TRBD2,-,TRBV3-1/TRBV3-2,TRBJ2-1
CASSLEAGDYETQYF,TGTGCCAGCAGCTTGGAAGCGGGGGACTATGAGACCCAGTACTTC,TRBD2,-,TRBV5-4,TRBJ2-5
CASLSERTQYF,TGTGCCAGCCTGTCCGAGCGGACGCAGTATTTT,-,-,TRBV2,TRBJ2-3
CASSHLQGEKLFF,TGCGCCAGCAGTCACCTACAGGGGGAAAAACTGTTTTTT,TRBD1,-,TRBV23-1,TRBJ1-4
CASSPDSGNTIYF,TGTGCCAGCAGCCCAGACTCTGGAAACACCATATATTTT,-,-,TRBV7-6,TRBJ1-3
CASSQEAAARNTEAFF,TGTGCCAGCAGCCAAGAAGCGGCAGCCAGGAACACTGAAGCTTTCTTT,-,-,TRBV3-1/TRBV3-2,TRBJ1-1
CASVPAPGPNEKLFF,TGTGCCAGCGTGCCAGCACCAGGGCCTAATGAAAAACTGTTTTTT,-,-,TRBV6-5,TRBJ1-4
CACRPSGASTDTQYF,TGTGCCTGTCGTCCTAGCGGGGCTAGCACAGATACGCAGTATTTT,TRBD2,-,TRBV6-5,TRBJ2-3
CASSSTSGTQYF,TGTGCCAGCAGCTCCACCTCGGGGACCCAGTACTTC,-,-,TRBV13,TRBJ2-5
CASSTGNNQPQHF,TGTGCCAGCAGCACAGGGAACAATCAGCCCCAGCATTTT,-,-,TRBV6-2/TRBV6-3,TRBJ1-5
CASSLPGQGARGANVLTF,TGTGCCAGCAGTTTACCCGGACAGGGGGCGCGGGGGGCCAACGTCCTGACTTTC,TRBD1,once,TRBV28,TRBJ2-6
CATSSSTDTQYF,TGTGCCACCAGCTCTAGCACAGATACGCAGTATTTT,-,-,TRBV24-1,TRBJ2-3
CAWSGQADSPLHF,TGTGCCTGGAGTGGACAGGCGGATTCACCCCTCCACTTT,-,-,TRBV30,TRBJ1-6
CASSTRQGPNSPLHF,TGTGCCAGTAGTACCCGACAGGGCCCAAATTCACCCCTCCACTTT,TRBD1,-,TRBV19,TRBJ1-6
CASSGPLAGAKTQYF,TGTGCCAGCAGCGGGCCCCTGGCGGGGGCAAAGACCCAGTACTTC,-,-,TRBV5-8,TRBJ2-5
CASSVDLDSQETQYF,TGTGCCAGCAGCGTAGATCTCGACAGTCAAGAGACCCAGTACTTC,-,-,TRBV9,TRBJ2-5
CASSIGTVNTEAFF,TGTGCCAGTAGTATCGGGACAGTTAACACTGAAGCTTTCTTT,TRBD1,-,TRBV19,TRBJ1-1
CASSPQGSWNQPQHF,TGTGCCAGCAGTCCTCAGGGAAGTTGGAATCAGCCCCAGCATTTT,-,-,TRBV6-6,TRBJ1-5
CASSHTGGGARTEAFF,TGTGCCAGCTCACACACAGGGGGCGGGGCGCGCACTGAAGCTTTCTTT,TRBD1,-,TRBV18,TRBJ1-1
CASSSPGQGASNEKLFF,TGTGCCAGCAGCTCTCCGGGACAGGGGGCATCTAATGAAAAACTGTTTTTT,TRBD1,-,TRBV7-8,TRBJ1-4
CASSLSRGGSYNSPLHF,TGTGCCAGCAGTTTGAGCAGGGGAGGGTCCTATAATTCACCCCTCCACTTT,-,-,TRBV27,TRBJ1-6
CASSIMAEGTQYF,TGTGCCAGTAGTATAATGGCGGAGGGTACGCAGTATTTT,-,-,TRBV19,TRBJ2-3
CSVEMGRTEAFF,TGCAGCGTTGAAATGGGGAGGACTGAAGCTTTCTTT,-,-,TRBV29-1,TRBJ1-1
CASSYSAGNSYEQYF,TGTGCCAGCAGTTACTCGGCGGGCAACTCCTACGAGCAGTACTTC,-,few,TRBV6-5,TRBJ2-7
CASSLATFGGLSNEQFF,TGCGCCAGCAGCTTGGCTACCTTCGGGGGATTGAGCAATGAGCAGTTCTTC,-,-,TRBV5-1,TRBJ2-1
CASSLENGGGSHEQYF,TGTGCCAGCAGTTTAGAGAATGGGGGCGGAAGTCACGAGCAGTACTTC,-,-,TRBV28,TRBJ2-7
CAWSTPNPGGTGGYTF,TGTGCCTGGAGTACACCCAATCCAGGGGGAACAGGCGGCTACACCTTC,TRBD1,few,TRBV30,TRBJ1-2
CASSDSLLDTQYF,TGTGCCAGCAGTGACTCACTCTTAGATACGCAGTATTTT,-,-,TRBV6-4,TRBJ2-3
CASSRQSSGANVLTF,TGTGCCAGCAGCCGACAGAGCTCTGGGGCCAACGTCCTGACTTTC,-,-,TRBV11-1,TRBJ2-6
CARRDSSQPQHF,TGTGCCAGGAGGGACAGTAGTCAGCCCCAGCATTTT,TRBD1,-,TRBV19,TRBJ1-5
CASRPDREAFYEQYF,TGTGCCAGCAGGCCTGACAGGGAGGCCTTCTACGAGCAGTACTTC,-,-,TRBV2,TRBJ2-7
CASSLDSAGGYGYTF,TGTGCCAGCAGCTTGGACTCGGCGGGAGGATATGGCTACACCTTC,-,-,TRBV5-4,TRBJ1-2
CASRPLGANYGYTF,TGCGCCAGCCGCCCCTTAGGAGCTAACTATGGCTACACCTTC,-,-,TRBV5-1,TRBJ1-2
CASSRGLAGGSGETQYF,TGTGCCAGCAGTAGAGGACTAGCGGGGGGTAGTGGAGAGACCCAGTACTTC,TRBD2,-,TRBV5-4,TRBJ2-5
CASSFQGWNTEAFF,TGCGCCAGCAGCTTCCAGGGTTGGAACACTGAAGCTTTCTTT,-,-,TRBV5-1,TRBJ1-1
CASTAWGGRNEQFF,TGTGCCAGCACCGCGTGGGGGGGAAGGAATGAGCAGTTCTTC,TRBD2,-,TRBV11-1,TRBJ2-1
CASTLLTSGGDNEQFF,TGTGCCAGCACCCTGCTGACTAGCGGGGGGGACAATGAGCAGTTCTTC,TRBD2,-,TRBV7-9,TRBJ2-1
CASSPGGELFF,TGCGCCAGCAGCCCCGGCGGGGAGCTGTTTTTT,-,-,TRBV4-1,TRBJ2-2
CASRETSTDTQYF,TGTGCCAGCCGGGAGACAAGCACAGATACGCAGTATTTT,-,-,TRBV7-9,TRBJ2-3
CASSVGGGAVGYGYTF,TGTGCCAGCAGCGTAGGTGGGGGGGCAGTAGGGTATGGCTACACCTTC,-,-,TRBV9,TRBJ1-2
CASSIGDRQETQYF,TGTGCCAGTAGTATAGGGGACAGACAAGAGACCCAGTACTTC,TRBD1,-,TRBV19,TRBJ2-5
CASSRTGVNTEAFF,TGTGCCAGCAGTAGGACTGGGGTAAACACTGAAGCTTTCTTT,-,-,TRBV6-5,TRBJ1-1
CASSRDRGSSPLHF,TGTGCCAGCAGCCGGGACAGGGGAAGCTCACCCCTCCACTTT,TRBD1,-,TRBV2,TRBJ1-6
CASSGGPHQPQHF,TGTGCCAGCAGCGGAGGACCTCATCAGCCCCAGCATTTT,-,-,TRBV7-3,TRBJ1-5
CASSLSSYGYTF,TGTGCCAGCAGCCTTTCTAGCTATGGCTACACCTTC,-,once,TRBV9,TRBJ1-2
CASSLRVFTEAFF,TGTGCCAGCAGTTTAAGAGTTTTCACTGAAGCTTTCTTT,-,once,TRBV27,TRBJ1-1
CASLSVTGELFF,TGTGCCAGTCTAAGTGTTACCGGGGAGCTGTTTTTT,-,-,TRBV19,TRBJ2-2
CASSLTAVNNQPQHF,TGTGCCAGCTCCCTGACGGCGGTAAACAATCAGCCCCAGCATTTT,-,-,TRBV6-5,TRBJ1-5
CAISGQGVAGEQYF,TGTGCCATCAGTGGGCAGGGGGTGGCTGGCGAGCAGTACTTC,TRBD1,-,TRBV10-3,TRBJ2-7
CATSRAGWTGGIEKLFF,TGTGCCACCAGCAGAGCCGGATGGACAGGGGGAATTGAAAAACTGTTTTTT,TRBD1,-,TRBV15,TRBJ1-4
CASSSGVMGGELFF,TGTGCCAGCAGCTCCGGAGTAATGGGCGGGGAGCTGTTTTTT,-,-,TRBV11-2,TRBJ2-2
CASSLAGSTDTQYF,TGTGCCAGCAGCCTAGCGGGGAGCACAGATACGCAGTATTTT,TRBD2,-,TRBV6-5,TRBJ2-3
CASSERQGHGYTF,TGTGCCAGCAGTGAAAGACAGGGCCATGGCTACACCTTC,TRBD1,few,TRBV6-1,TRBJ1-2
CASTLLGEGGYTF,TGTGCCAGCACCCTGCTGGGAGAAGGTGGCTACACCTTC,-,-,TRBV7-9,TRBJ1-2
CASSPDWHSGNTIYF,TGTGCCAGCAGTCCGGACTGGCACTCTGGAAACACCATATATTTT,-,once,TRBV6-2/TRBV6-3,TRBJ1-3